This T cell receptor beta chain was identified in a study of graft-versus-host responses after intestinal transplantation. In the case of this clone: No antigen is known for it.

This table comes from immunoSEQ multiplex PCR, and its TCRdb copy is limited to in-frame clones, with some not included. The profile shows around 71,000 clones, approximately 94% of them singletons. CDR1 KGHSH and CDR2 LQKENI come from the germline V gene. This CDR3 is 16 amino acids long. V gave up 3 bases and J gave up 0 bases, with 11 bases separating them. This TCR was recovered from a human donor who received an intestinal transplant. Sequences were derived from unstimulated CD8+ T cells sorted from spleen or lymph node cells, sampled before intestinal transplant. This chain joins TRBV18 and TRBJ2-2; D remains ambiguous. The CDR3: CASSPGGPTNTGELFF. CDR3 DNA: TGTGCCAGCTCACCGGGCGGACCTACGAACACCGGGGAGCTGTTTTTT.